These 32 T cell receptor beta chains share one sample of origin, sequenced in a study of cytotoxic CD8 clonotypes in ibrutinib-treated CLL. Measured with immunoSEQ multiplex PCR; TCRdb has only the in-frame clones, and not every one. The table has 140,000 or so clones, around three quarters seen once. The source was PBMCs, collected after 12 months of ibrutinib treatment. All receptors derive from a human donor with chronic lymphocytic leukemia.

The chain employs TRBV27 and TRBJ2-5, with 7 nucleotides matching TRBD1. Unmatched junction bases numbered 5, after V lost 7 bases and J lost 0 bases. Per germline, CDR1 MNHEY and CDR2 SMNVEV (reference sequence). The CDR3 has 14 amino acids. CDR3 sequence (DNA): TGTGCCAGCAATAAGGGACAGAACCAAGAGACCCAGTACTTC. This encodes CASNKGQNQETQYF.

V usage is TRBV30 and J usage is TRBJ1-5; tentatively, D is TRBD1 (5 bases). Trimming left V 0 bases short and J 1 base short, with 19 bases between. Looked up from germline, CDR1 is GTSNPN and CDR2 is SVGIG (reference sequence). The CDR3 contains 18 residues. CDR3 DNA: TGTGCCTGGAGTGTACGGGTTTATCGGGGCCACAGCAATCAGCCCCAGCATTTT. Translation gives CAWSVRVYRGHSNQPQHF.

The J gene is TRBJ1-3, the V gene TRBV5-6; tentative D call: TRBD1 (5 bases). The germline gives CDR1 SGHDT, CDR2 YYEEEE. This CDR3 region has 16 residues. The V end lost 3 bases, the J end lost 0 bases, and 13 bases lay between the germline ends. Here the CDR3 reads CASSSPAGTSGNTIYF. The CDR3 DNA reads TGTGCCAGCAGCTCGCCAGCCGGGACCTCTGGAAACACCATATATTTT.

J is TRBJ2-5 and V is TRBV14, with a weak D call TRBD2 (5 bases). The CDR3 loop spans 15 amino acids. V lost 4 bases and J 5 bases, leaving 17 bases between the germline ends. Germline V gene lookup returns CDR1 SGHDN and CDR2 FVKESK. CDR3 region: CASSLKYGERETQYF. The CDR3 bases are TGTGCCAGCAGCCTCAAATATGGGGAGAGGGAGACCCAGTACTTC. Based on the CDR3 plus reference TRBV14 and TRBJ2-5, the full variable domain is EAGVTQFPSHSVIEKGQTVTLRCDPISGHDNLYWYRRVMGKEIKFLLHFVKESKQDESGMPNNRFLAERTGGTYSTLKVQPAELEDSGVYFCASSLKYGERETQYFGPGTRLLVL.

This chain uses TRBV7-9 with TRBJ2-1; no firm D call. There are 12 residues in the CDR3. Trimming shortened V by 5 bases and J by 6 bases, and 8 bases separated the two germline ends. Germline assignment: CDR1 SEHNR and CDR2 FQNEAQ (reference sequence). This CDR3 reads CASSTPLNEQFF. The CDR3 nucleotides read TGTGCCAGCAGCACACCGCTCAATGAGCAGTTCTTC. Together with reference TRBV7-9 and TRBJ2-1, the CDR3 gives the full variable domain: DTGVSQNPRHKITKRGQNVTFRCDPISEHNRLYWYRQTLGQGPEFLTYFQNEAQLEKSRLLSDRFSAERPKGSFSTLEIQRTEQGDSAMYLCASSTPLNEQFFGPGTRLTVL.

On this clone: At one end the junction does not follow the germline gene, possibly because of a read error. CDR3 nucleotides: TGTGCCAGCAGCGTCACTAGCGGGGGGCTGTTTTTT. It translates to CASSVTSGGLFF. The chain joins TRBV7-2 to TRBJ2-2; 11 bases line up with TRBD2. Germline V CDR1 and CDR2: SGHTA, FQGNSA. The CDR3 covers 12 residues.

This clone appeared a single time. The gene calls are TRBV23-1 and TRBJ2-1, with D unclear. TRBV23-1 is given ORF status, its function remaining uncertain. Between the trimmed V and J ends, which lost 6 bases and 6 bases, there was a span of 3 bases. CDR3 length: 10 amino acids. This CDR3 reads CASSLNEQFF. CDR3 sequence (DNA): TGCGCCAGCAGCCTCAATGAGCAGTTCTTC.

CDR3 bases: TGTGCCAGCAGTCCCAGAGCAACCTACGAGCAGTACTTC. Translated, it gives CASSPRATYEQYF. The J gene is TRBJ2-7, the V gene TRBV27; D gene ambiguous. Trimming stripped 5 bases from V and 2 bases from J, with 10 bases between. CDR1 is MNHEY, CDR2 SMNVEV, per germline (reference sequence). The CDR3 extends over 13 amino acids.

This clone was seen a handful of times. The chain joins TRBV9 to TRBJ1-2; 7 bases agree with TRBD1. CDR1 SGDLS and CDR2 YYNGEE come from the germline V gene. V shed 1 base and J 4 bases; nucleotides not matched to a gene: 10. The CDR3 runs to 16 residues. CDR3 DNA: TGTGCCAGCAGCGTATTCCGGGACAGAGATTCCTATGGCTACACCTTC. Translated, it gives CASSVFRDRDSYGYTF. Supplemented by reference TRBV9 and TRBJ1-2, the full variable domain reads DSGVTQTPKHLITATGQRVTLRCSPRSGDLSVYWYQQSLDQGLQFLIQYYNGEERAKGNILERFSAQQFPDLHSELNLSSLELGDSALYFCASSVFRDRDSYGYTFGSGTRLTVV.

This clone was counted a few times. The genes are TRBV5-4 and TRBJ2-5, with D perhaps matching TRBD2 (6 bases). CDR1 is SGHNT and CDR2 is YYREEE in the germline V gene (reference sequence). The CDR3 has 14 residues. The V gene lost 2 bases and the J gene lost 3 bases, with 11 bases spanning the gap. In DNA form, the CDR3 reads TGTGCCAGCAGCTTAGGGCCTAGCGAAGAGACCCAGTACTTC. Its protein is CASSLGPSEETQYF.

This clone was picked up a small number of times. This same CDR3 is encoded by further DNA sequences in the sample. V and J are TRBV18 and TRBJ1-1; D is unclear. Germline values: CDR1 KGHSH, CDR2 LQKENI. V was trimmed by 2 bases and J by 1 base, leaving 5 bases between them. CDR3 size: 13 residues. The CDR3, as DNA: TGTGCCAGCTCACCATCAGGGAACACTGAAGCTTTCTTT. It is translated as CASSPSGNTEAFF. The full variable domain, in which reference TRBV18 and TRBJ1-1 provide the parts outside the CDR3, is NAGVMQNPRHLVRRRGQEARLRCSPMKGHSHVYWYRQLPEEGLKFMVYLQKENIIDESGMPKERFSAEFPKEGPSILRIQQVVRGDSAAYFCASSPSGNTEAFFGQGTRLTVV.

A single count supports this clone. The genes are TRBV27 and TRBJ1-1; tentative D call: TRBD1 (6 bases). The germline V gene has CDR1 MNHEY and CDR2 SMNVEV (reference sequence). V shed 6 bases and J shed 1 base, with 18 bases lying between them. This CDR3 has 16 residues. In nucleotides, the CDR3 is TGTGCCAGCAGCCTAATGTGGGGGCTGGGGAACACTGAAGCTTTCTTT. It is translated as CASSLMWGLGNTEAFF.

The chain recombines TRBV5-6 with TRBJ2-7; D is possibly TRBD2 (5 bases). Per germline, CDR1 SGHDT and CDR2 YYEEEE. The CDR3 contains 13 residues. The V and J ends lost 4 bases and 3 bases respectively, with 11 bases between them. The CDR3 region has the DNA TGTGCCAGCAGCCTAAACCGGGGCTACGAGCAGTACTTC. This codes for CASSLNRGYEQYF.

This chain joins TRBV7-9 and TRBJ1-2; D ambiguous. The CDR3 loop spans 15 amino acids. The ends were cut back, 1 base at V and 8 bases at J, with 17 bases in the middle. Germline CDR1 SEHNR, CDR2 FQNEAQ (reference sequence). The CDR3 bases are TGTGCCAGCAGCTTAGTTGGATTCGGATCGTGGGGCTACACCTTC. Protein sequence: CASSLVGFGSWGYTF.

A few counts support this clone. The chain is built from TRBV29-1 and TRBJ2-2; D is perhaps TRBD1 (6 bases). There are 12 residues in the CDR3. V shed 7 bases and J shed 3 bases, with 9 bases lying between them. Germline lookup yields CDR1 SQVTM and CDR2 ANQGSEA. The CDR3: CSGTAHTGELFF. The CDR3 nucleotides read TGCAGCGGGACAGCCCACACCGGGGAGCTGTTTTTT.

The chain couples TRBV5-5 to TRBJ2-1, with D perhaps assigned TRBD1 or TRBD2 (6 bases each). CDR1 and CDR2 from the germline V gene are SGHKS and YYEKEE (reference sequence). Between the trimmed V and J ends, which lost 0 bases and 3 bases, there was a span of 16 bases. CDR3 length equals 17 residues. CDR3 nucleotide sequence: TGTGCCAGCAGCTTGGGCGGTGGAGGGGGAAGCTACAATGAGCAGTTCTTC. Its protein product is CASSLGGGGGSYNEQFF.

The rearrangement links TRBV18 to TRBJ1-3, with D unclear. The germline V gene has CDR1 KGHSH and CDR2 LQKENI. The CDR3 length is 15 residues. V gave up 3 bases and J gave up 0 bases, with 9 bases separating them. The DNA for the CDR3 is TGTGCCAGCTCACCGGAGGGAAGCTCTGGAAACACCATATATTTT. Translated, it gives CASSPEGSSGNTIYF.

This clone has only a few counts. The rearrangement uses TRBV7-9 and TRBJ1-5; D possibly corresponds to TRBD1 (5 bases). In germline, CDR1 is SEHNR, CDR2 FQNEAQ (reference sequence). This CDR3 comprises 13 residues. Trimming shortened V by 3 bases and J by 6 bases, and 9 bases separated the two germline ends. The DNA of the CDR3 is TGTGCCAGCAGCTTTGGGGGAATTCAGCCCCAGCATTTT. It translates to CASSFGGIQPQHF.

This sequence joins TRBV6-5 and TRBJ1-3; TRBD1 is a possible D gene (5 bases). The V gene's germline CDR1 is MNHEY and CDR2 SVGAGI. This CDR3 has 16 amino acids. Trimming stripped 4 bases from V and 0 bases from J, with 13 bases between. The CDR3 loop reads CASSSRTGVSGNTIYF. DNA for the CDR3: TGTGCCAGCAGTTCACGAACAGGAGTCTCTGGAAACACCATATATTTT.

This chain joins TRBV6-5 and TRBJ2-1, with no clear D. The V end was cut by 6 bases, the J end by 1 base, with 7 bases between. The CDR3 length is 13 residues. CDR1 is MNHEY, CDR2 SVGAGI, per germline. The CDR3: CASSRTSYNEQFF. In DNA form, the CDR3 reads TGTGCCAGCAGCAGAACTTCCTACAATGAGCAGTTCTTC.

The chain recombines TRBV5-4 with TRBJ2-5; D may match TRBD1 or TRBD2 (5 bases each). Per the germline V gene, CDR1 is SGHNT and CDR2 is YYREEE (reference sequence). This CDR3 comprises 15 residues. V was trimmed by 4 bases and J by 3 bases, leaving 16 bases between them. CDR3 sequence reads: CASSPGGAREETQYF. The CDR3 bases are TGTGCCAGCAGCCCTGGGGGAGCCAGGGAAGAGACCCAGTACTTC. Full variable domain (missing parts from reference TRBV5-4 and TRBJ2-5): ETGVTQSPTHLIKTRGQQVTLRCSSQSGHNTVSWYQQALGQGPQFIFQYYREEENGRGNFPPRFSGLQFPNYSSELNVNALELDDSALYLCASSPGGAREETQYFGPGTRLLVL.

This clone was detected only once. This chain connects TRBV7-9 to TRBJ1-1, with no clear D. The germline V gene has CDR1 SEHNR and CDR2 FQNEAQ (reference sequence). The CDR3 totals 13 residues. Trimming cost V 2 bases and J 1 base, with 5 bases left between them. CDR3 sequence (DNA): TGTGCCAGCAGCTTATCAGGGAACACTGAAGCTTTCTTT. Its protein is CASSLSGNTEAFF.

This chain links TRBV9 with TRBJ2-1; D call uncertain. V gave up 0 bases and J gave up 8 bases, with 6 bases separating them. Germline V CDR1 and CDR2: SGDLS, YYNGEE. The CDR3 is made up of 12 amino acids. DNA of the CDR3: TGTGCCAGCAGCGTAGTCCCGGATGAGCAGTTCTTC. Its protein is CASSVVPDEQFF.

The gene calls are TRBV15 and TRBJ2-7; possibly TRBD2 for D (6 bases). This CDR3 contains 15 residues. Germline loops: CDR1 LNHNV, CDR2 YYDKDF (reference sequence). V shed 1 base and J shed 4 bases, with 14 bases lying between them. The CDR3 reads CATSRAGSGSYEQYF. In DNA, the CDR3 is TGTGCCACCAGCAGAGCCGGGAGTGGTTCTTACGAGCAGTACTTC.

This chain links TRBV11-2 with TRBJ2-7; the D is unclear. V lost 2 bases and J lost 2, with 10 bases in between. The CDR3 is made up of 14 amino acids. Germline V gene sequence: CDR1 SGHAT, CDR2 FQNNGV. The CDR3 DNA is TGTGCCAGCAGCTTACCCCTCCCCCCCTACGAGCAGTACTTC. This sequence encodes CASSLPLPPYEQYF.

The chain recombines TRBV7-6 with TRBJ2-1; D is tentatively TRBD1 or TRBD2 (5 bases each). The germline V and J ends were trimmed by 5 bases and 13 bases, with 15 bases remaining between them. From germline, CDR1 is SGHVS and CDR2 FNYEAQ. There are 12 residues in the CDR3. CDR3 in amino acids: CASSLGGTTQFF. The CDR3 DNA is TGTGCCAGCAGCCTAGGTGGGACCACCCAGTTCTTC.

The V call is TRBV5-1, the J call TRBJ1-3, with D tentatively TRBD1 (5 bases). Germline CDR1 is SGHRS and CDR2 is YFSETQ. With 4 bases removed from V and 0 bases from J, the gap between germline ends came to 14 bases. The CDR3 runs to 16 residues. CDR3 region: CASSPAQGSSGNTIYF. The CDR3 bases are TGCGCCAGCAGCCCTGCCCAGGGCTCCTCTGGAAACACCATATATTTT.

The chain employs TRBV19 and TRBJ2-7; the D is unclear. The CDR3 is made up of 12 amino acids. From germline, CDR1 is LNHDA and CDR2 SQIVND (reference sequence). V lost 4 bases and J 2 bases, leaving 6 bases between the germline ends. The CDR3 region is CASSTRTYEQYF. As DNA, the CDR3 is TGTGCCAGTAGTACCCGAACCTACGAGCAGTACTTC. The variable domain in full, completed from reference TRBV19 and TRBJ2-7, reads DGGITQSPKYLFRKEGQNVTLSCEQNLNHDAMYWYRQDPGQGLRLIYYSQIVNDFQKGDIAEGYSVSREKKESFPLTVTSAQKNPTAFYLCASSTRTYEQYFGPGTRLTVT.

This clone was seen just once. The CDR3 sequence: CASSASGGGKSGETQYF. DNA for the CDR3: TGTGCCAGCAGCGCTAGCGGGGGGGGGAAATCTGGAGAGACCCAGTACTTC. The genes are TRBV9 and TRBJ2-5, with TRBD2 matching 12 bases. In germline, CDR1 is SGDLS, CDR2 YYNGEE. Trimming removed 3 bases from V and 4 bases from J; junction bases left unmatched: 10. The CDR3 spans 17 residues. The whole variable domain, remainder taken from reference TRBV9 and TRBJ2-5, is DSGVTQTPKHLITATGQRVTLRCSPRSGDLSVYWYQQSLDQGLQFLIQYYNGEERAKGNILERFSAQQFPDLHSELNLSSLELGDSALYFCASSASGGGKSGETQYFGPGTRLLVL.

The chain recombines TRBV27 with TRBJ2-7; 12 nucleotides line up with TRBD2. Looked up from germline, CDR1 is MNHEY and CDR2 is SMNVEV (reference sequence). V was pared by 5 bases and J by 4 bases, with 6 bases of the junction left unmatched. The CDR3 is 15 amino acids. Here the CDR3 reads CASSDPGLAGYEQYF. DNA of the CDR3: TGTGCCAGCAGTGATCCGGGACTAGCGGGTTACGAGCAGTACTTC.

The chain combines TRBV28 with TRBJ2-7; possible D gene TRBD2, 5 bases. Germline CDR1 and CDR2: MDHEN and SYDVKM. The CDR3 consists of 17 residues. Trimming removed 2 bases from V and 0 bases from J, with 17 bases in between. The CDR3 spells CASSLRRRLTTSYEQYF. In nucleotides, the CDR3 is TGTGCCAGCAGTTTACGGAGGAGACTAACGACCTCCTACGAGCAGTACTTC. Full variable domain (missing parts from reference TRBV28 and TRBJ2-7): DVKVTQSSRYLVKRTGEKVFLECVQDMDHENMFWYRQDPGLGLRLIYFSYDVKMKEKGDIPEGYSVSREKKERFSLILESASTNQTSMYLCASSLRRRLTTSYEQYFGPGTRLTVT.

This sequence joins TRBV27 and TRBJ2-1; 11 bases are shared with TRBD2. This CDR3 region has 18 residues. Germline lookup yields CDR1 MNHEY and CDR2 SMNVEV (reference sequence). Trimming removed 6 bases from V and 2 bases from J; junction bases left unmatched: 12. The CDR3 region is CASSLLTPGLAAYNEQFF. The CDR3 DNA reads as TGTGCCAGCAGCCTACTTACGCCGGGACTAGCGGCCTACAATGAGCAGTTCTTC.